This T cell receptor beta chain was obtained from a study of OX40 agonist ivuxolimab in advanced cancers. Clones were sequenced by immunoSEQ multiplex PCR, and TCRdb holds only the in-frame ones, with some missing. Of 30,000 to 40,000 clones in the sample, approximately 80% were seen once. The germline V gene has CDR1 DFQATT and CDR2 SNEGSKA (reference sequence). The ends lost 6 bases at V and 10 bases at J; junction bases unmatched: 6. The CDR3 has 11 residues. This specimen consisted of CD4+ or CD8+ T cells sorted from blood, obtained in a trial of the OX40 agonist ivuxolimab. V usage is TRBV20-1 and J usage is TRBJ2-1; 7 bases agree with TRBD2. The receptor comes from an adult with an advanced solid tumor such as melanoma, head and neck, liver or kidney cancer. In DNA, the CDR3 is TGCAGTGCGTCCCCGGGACTAGAGCAGTTCTTC. This gives the protein CSASPGLEQFF.